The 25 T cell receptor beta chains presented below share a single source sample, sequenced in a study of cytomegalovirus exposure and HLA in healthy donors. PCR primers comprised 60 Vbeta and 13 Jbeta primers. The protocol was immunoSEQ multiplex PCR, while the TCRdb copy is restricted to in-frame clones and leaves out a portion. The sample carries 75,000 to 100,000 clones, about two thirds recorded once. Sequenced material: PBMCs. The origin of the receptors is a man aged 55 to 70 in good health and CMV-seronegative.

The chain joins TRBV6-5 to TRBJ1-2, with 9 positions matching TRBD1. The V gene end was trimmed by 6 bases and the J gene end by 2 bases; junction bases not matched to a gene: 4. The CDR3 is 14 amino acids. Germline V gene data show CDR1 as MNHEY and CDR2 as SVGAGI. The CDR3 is CASSRTGENYGYTF. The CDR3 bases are TGTGCCAGCAGCAGGACAGGGGAGAACTATGGCTACACCTTC.

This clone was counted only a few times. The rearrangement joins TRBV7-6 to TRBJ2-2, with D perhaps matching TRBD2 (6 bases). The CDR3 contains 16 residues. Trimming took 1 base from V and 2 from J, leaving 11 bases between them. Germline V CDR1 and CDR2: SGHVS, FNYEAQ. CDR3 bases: TGTGCCAGCAGCTTAGACGCGGGATCCAACACCGGGGAGCTGTTTTTT. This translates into CASSLDAGSNTGELFF.

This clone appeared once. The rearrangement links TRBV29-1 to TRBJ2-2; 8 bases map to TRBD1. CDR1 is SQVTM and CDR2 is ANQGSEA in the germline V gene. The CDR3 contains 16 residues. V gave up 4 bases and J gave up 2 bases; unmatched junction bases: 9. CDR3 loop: CSVARDRLTNTGELFF. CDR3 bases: TGCAGCGTTGCGCGGGACAGGTTGACAAACACCGGGGAGCTGTTTTTT.

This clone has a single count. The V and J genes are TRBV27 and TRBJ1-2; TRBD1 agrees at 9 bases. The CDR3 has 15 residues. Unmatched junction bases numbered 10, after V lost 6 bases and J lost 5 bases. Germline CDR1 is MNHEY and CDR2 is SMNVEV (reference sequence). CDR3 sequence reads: CASRVLGDRVYGYTF. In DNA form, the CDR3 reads TGTGCCAGCAGGGTACTGGGGGACAGGGTTTATGGCTACACCTTC.

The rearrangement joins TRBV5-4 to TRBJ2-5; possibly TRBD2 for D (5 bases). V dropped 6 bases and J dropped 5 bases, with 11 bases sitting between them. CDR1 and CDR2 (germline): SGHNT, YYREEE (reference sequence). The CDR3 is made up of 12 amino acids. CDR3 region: CASKAGSETQYF. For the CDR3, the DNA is TGTGCCAGCAAGGCGGGTTCGGAGACCCAGTACTTC.

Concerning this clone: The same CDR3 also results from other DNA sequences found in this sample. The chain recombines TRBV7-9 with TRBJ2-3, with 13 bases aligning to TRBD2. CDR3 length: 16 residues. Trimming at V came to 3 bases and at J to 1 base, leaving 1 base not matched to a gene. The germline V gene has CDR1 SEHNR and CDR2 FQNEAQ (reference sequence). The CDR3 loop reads CASSFGLAGGTDTQYF. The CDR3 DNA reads TGTGCCAGCAGCTTCGGACTAGCGGGGGGCACAGATACGCAGTATTTT.

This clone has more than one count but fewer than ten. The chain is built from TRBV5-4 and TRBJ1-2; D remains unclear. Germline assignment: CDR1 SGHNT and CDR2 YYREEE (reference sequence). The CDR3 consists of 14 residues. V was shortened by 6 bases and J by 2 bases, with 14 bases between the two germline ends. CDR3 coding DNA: TGTGCCAGCACGGAACTAACGGGGAACTATGGCTACACCTTC. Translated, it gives CASTELTGNYGYTF.

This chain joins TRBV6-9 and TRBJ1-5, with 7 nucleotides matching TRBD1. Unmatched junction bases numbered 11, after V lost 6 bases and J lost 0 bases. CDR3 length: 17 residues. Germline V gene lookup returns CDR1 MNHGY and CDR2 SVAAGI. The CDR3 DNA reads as TGTGCCAGCAGAACACCGGGACAGTATTATAGCAATCAGCCCCAGCATTTT. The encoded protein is CASRTPGQYYSNQPQHF.

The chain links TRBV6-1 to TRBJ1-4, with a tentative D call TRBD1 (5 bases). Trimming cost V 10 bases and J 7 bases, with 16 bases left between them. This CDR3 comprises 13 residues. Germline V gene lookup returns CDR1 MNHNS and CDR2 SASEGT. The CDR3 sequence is CATWGFLGEKLFF. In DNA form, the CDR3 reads TGTGCCACCTGGGGCTTTCTGGGTGAAAAACTGTTTTTT.

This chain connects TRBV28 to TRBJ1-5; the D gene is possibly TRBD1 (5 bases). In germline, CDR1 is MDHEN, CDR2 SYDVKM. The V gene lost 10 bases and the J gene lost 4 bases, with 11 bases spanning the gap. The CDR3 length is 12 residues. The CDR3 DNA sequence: TGTGCCACTCAACAGGCTAATCAGCCCCAGCATTTT. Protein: CATQQANQPQHF.

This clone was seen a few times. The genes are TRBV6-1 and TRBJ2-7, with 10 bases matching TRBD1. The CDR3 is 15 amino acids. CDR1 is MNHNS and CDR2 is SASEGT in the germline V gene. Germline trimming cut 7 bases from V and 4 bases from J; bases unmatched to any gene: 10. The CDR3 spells CASTMGQGLGYEQYF. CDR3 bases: TGTGCCAGCACCATGGGACAGGGGCTTGGGTACGAGCAGTACTTC.

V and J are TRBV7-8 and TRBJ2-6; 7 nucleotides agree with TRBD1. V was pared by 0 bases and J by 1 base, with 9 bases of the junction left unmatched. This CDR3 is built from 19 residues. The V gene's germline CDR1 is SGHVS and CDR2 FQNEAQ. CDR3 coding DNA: TGTGCCAGCAGCTTAGCCTCGAGACAGGGATTTTCTGGGGCCAACGTCCTGACTTTC. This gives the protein CASSLASRQGFSGANVLTF.

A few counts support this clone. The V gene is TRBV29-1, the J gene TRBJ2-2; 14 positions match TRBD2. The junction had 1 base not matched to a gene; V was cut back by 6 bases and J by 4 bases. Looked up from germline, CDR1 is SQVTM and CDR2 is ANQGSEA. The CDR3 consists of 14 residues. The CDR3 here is CSVGLAGGTGELFF. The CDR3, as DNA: TGCAGCGTCGGACTAGCGGGGGGCACCGGGGAGCTGTTTTTT.

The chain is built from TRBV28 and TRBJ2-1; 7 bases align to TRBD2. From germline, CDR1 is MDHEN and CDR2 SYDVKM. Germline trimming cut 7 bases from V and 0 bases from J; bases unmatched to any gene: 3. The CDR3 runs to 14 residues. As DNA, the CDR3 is TGTGCCAGCAAGCGGGGCCCCTCCTACAATGAGCAGTTCTTC. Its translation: CASKRGPSYNEQFF.

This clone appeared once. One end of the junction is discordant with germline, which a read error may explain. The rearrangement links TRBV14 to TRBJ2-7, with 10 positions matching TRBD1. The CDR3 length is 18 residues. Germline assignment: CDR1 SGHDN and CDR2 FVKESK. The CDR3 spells CASTQRDRGQTNGYEQYF. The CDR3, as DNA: TGTGCCAGCACCCAACGGGACAGGGGACAGACCAACGGATACGAGCAGTACTTC.

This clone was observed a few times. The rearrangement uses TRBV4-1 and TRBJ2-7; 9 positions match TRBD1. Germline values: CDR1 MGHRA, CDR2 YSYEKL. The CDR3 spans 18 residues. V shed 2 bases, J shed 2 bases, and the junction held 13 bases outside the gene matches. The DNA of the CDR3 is TGCGCCAGCAGCCAACGACACGCACAGGGGGCGGTCGCCTACGAGCAGTACTTC. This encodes CASSQRHAQGAVAYEQYF.

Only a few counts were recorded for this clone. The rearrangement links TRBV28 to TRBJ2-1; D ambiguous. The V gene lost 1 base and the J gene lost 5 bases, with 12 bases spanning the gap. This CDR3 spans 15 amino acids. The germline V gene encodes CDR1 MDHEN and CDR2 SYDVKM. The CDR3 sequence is CASSLSSSVDNEQFF. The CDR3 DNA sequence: TGTGCCAGCAGTTTATCAAGTAGTGTCGACAATGAGCAGTTCTTC. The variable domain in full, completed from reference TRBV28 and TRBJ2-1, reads DVKVTQSSRYLVKRTGEKVFLECVQDMDHENMFWYRQDPGLGLRLIYFSYDVKMKEKGDIPEGYSVSREKKERFSLILESASTNQTSMYLCASSLSSSVDNEQFFGPGTRLTVL.

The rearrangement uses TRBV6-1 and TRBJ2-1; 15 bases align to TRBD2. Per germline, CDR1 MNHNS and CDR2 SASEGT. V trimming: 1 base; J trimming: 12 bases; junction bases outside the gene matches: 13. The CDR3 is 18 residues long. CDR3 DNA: TGTGCCAGCAGTGAAGGGACTAGCGGGAGGGCCGGAGGACGGGTGCAGTTCTTC. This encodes CASSEGTSGRAGGRVQFF.

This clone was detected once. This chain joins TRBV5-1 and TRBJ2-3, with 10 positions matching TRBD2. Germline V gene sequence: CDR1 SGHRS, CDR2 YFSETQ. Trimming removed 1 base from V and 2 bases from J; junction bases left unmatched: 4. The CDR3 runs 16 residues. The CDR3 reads CASSLPSGGDTDTQYF. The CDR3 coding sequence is TGCGCCAGCAGCTTGCCGAGCGGGGGGGACACAGATACGCAGTATTTT.

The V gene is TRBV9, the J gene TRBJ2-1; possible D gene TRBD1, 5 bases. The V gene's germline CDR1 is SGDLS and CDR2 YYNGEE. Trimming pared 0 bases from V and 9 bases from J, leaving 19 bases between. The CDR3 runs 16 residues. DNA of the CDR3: TGTGCCAGCAGCGTAGGGGGCAGGGTCCAGAATGGTGAGCAGTTCTTC. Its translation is CASSVGGRVQNGEQFF.

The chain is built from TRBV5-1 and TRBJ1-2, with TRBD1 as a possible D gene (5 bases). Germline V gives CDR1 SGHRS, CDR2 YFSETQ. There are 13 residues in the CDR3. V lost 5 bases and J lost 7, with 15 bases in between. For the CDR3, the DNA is TGCGCCAGCAGAGAGGAAGGGACTCCTGGCTACACCTTC. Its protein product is CASREEGTPGYTF. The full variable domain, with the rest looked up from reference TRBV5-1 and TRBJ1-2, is KAGVTQTPRYLIKTRGQQVTLSCSPISGHRSVSWYQQTPGQGLQFLFEYFSETQRNKGNFPGRFSGRQFSNSRSEMNVSTLELGDSALYLCASREEGTPGYTFGSGTRLTVV.

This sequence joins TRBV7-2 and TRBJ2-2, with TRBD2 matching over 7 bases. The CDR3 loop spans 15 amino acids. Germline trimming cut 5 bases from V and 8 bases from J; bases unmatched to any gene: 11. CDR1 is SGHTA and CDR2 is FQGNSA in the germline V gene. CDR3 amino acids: CASSPRTSEHGELFF. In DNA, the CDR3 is TGTGCCAGCAGCCCGCGGACTAGTGAGCATGGGGAGCTGTTTTTT.

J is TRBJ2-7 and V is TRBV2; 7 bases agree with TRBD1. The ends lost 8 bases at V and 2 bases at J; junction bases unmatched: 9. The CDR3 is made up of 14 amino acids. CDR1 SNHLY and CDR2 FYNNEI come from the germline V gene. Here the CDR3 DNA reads TGTGCCAGCGAAGGGGGCCGGGGCCCCTACGAGCAGTACTTC. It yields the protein CASEGGRGPYEQYF.

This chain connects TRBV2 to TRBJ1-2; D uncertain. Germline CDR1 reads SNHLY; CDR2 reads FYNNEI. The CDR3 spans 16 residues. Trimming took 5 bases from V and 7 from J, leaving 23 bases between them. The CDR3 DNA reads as TGTGCCAGCAGTCCTACTTCCCTGACCGGGAGTGGTGGCTACACCTTC. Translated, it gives CASSPTSLTGSGGYTF. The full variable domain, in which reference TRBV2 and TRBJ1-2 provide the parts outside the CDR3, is EPEVTQTPSHQVTQMGQEVILRCVPISNHLYFYWYRQILGQKVEFLVSFYNNEISEKSEIFDDQFSVERPDGSNFTLKIRSTKLEDSAMYFCASSPTSLTGSGGYTFGSGTRLTVV.

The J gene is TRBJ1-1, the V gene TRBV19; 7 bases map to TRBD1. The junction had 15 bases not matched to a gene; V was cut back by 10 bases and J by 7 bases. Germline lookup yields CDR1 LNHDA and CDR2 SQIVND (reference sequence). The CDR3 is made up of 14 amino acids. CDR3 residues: CATSRDRDSYEAFF. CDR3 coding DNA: TGTGCCACTAGCCGGGACAGAGATTCTTATGAAGCTTTCTTT.